One sample yielded the 3 T cell receptor beta chains listed below, sequenced in a study of blood T cells in healthy people across ages. A second PCR of roughly 7 to 11 cycles used a sample-barcoded 5' primer and a J-beta primer mix. TCRdb ran MiXCR on the 5' RACE reads and lists one entry per CDR3 protein. This table holds more than 600,000 distinct CDR3 sequences, roughly 25% found once. This same sample was also taken into another study, of T cells of mothers and their children.

Sample: blood. The receptors shown here come from a boy between 10 and 17 years old in good health.

This clonotype has only a few counts. The junction and the germline gene differ at one end; a read error may be behind it. The CDR3 bases are TGTGCCAGCCCACCCCCACAAGAGACCCAGTACTTC. Residues: CASPPPQETQYF. The V gene is TRBV18, the J gene TRBJ2-5; D is unclear. The length of the CDR3 is 12 residues. Germline-derived CDR1 and CDR2 are KGHSH and LQKENI.

In this sample, this clonotype turned up a few times. CDR3 in DNA: TGCAGCACCCAGGGTGGGGGTCCCTACGAGCAGTACTTC. As protein: CSTQGGGPYEQYF. The chain employs TRBV29-1 and TRBJ2-7; D possibly uses TRBD1 or TRBD2 (5 bases each). The CDR3 totals 13 residues. V was clipped by 8 bases and J by 2 bases, with 16 bases between them. The germline V gene encodes CDR1 SQVTM and CDR2 ANQGSEA.

This clonotype was observed a few times. V usage is TRBV29-1 and J usage is TRBJ2-7, with TRBD1 identical over 7 bases. The CDR3 consists of 12 residues. V shed 7 bases, J shed 4 bases, and the junction held 7 bases outside the gene matches. Germline CDR1 and CDR2: SQVTM and ANQGSEA. Here the CDR3 reads CSALGTEYEQYF. CDR3 coding DNA: TGCAGCGCCCTCGGGACAGAATACGAGCAGTACTTC.